This T cell receptor (beta chain) derives from a study of shared clonotypes between healthy human individuals. The study, taken as a whole, reports: Naive subsets generally had larger estimated richness than memory subsets. A small donor pool kept down the genetic and exposure-history diversity that was represented.

Clones were sequenced by immunoSEQ multiplex PCR, and TCRdb holds only the in-frame ones, with some missing. The sample contains some 100,000 clones, 68% of which appear only once. With CCR7-negative CD45RA+ TemRA cells, CD45RO+ cells were combined in CD8 memory. V was trimmed by 0 bases and J by 2 bases, leaving 11 bases between them. Germline V gives CDR1 MGHRA, CDR2 YSYEKL. The length of the CDR3 is 16 residues. With respect to this clone: The antigen is unknown.

Sequencing was performed on memory CD8+ T cells sorted from blood. Subset noted: CD45RO+ cells pooled with CCR7-negative TemRA cells. This chain connects TRBV4-1 to TRBJ1-5; D perhaps matches TRBD1 (6 bases). The source of this sequence is a woman aged 25 to 45 in good health. The CDR3 sequence: CASSQDGGMGNQPQHF. The CDR3 DNA is TGCGCCAGCAGCCAAGACGGGGGCATGGGCAATCAGCCCCAGCATTTT.